Below are 17 T cell receptor beta chains sequenced from a single sample in a study of cytomegalovirus exposure and HLA in healthy donors. A multiplex PCR was run with 60 Vbeta primers and 13 Jbeta primers. Assay used: immunoSEQ multiplex PCR; TCRdb lists only in-frame clones, some missing. This sample has about 160,000 clones, with over 70% found just once. Sample: PBMCs. The receptors stem from a man aged 18 to 30 in good health and CMV-seropositive.

This chain joins TRBV13 and TRBJ2-2; 7 bases fit TRBD1. CDR1 and CDR2 from the germline V gene are PRHDT and FYEKMQ (reference sequence). Unmatched junction bases numbered 4, after V lost 5 bases and J lost 4 bases. The CDR3 is made up of 14 amino acids. The CDR3 nucleotides are TGTGCCAGCAGCCCACGGACAGGCACCGGGGAGCTGTTTTTT. This codes for CASSPRTGTGELFF. Full variable domain (remainder filled in from reference TRBV13 and TRBJ2-2): AAGVIQSPRHLIKEKRETATLKCYPIPRHDTVYWYQQGPGQDPQFLISFYEKMQSDKGSIPDRFSAQQFSDYHSELNMSSLELGDSALYFCASSPRTGTGELFFGEGSRLTVL.

This chain's CDR3 is CASSSGDRVNYGYTF. CDR3 DNA sequence: TGTGCCAGCAGCTCTGGGGACAGGGTGAACTATGGCTACACCTTC. The chain carries TRBV5-4 and TRBJ1-2; 9 nucleotides match TRBD1. Germline CDR1 and CDR2: SGHNT and YYREEE (reference sequence). The V gene end was trimmed by 3 bases and the J gene end by 2 bases; junction bases not matched to a gene: 5. This CDR3 contains 15 residues.

This clone occurred a few times. The CDR3 region is CASSGVSGANVLTF. The DNA for the CDR3 is TGTGCCAGCAGCGGGGTGTCTGGGGCCAACGTCCTGACTTTC. This chain uses TRBV2 with TRBJ2-6; D is perhaps TRBD2 (5 bases). V was shortened by 6 bases and J by 1 base, with 7 bases between the two germline ends. Per germline, CDR1 SNHLY and CDR2 FYNNEI. The CDR3 length is 14 residues.

The chain joins TRBV9 to TRBJ1-6, with TRBD1 matching 8 bases. The CDR3 has 16 amino acids. With V trimmed by 0 bases and J by 9 bases, 8 bases remained unmatched. Germline CDR1 is SGDLS and CDR2 is YYNGEE. CDR3 nucleotide sequence: TGTGCCAGCAGCGTAGCCCCGACAGGGGAGCTTTCACCCCTCCACTTT. This encodes CASSVAPTGELSPLHF.

The chain carries TRBV7-9 and TRBJ1-2; D is uncertain. With 5 bases removed from V and 7 bases from J, the gap between germline ends came to 11 bases. The CDR3 is made up of 12 amino acids. Germline lookup yields CDR1 SEHNR and CDR2 FQNEAQ (reference sequence). DNA for the CDR3: TGTGCCAGCAGCCCTTCCGGAGGTGGCTACACCTTC. It translates to CASSPSGGGYTF.

CDR3: CASSDPTLGGAEFSYEQYF. The CDR3 nucleotides are TGCGCCAGCAGCGATCCCACCCTCGGGGGGGCTGAGTTTTCCTACGAGCAGTACTTC. The V call is TRBV5-1, the J call TRBJ2-7, with 8 positions matching TRBD2. V shed 4 bases and J 1 base; nucleotides not matched to a gene: 19. CDR1 is SGHRS, CDR2 YFSETQ, per germline. The CDR3 runs 19 residues.

This chain's CDR3 is CASSLVGRGRTEAFF. The CDR3 DNA sequence: TGTGCCAGCAGCTTAGTAGGCAGGGGGCGAACTGAAGCTTTCTTT. The J gene is TRBJ1-1, the V gene TRBV7-2; 8 bases align to TRBD1. The CDR3 contains 15 residues. The germline V gene has CDR1 SGHTA and CDR2 FQGNSA. J was trimmed by 5 bases and V by 1 base; bases with no gene match: 6.

In this sample, this clone turned up once. The chain uses TRBV9 and TRBJ1-4; the D is unclear. The CDR3 is 14 amino acids. V was clipped by 1 base and J by 3 bases, with 7 bases between them. Germline CDR1 reads SGDLS; CDR2 reads YYNGEE. In DNA, the CDR3 is TGTGCCAGCAGCGTACAACCAGCTAATGAAAAACTGTTTTTT. This gives the protein CASSVQPANEKLFF.

V and J are TRBV30 and TRBJ2-5; D possibly corresponds to TRBD1 (5 bases). Germline V gene sequence: CDR1 GTSNPN, CDR2 SVGIG (reference sequence). The ends were cut back, 0 bases at V and 5 bases at J, with 13 bases in the middle. The CDR3 covers 14 residues. The CDR3 DNA reads as TGTGCCTGGAGTGTTAGGCGACAGTTGGAGACCCAGTACTTC. It yields the protein CAWSVRRQLETQYF.

This chain joins TRBV6-6 and TRBJ1-2; D uncertain. Deletions cut 3 bases from V and 1 base from J, with 9 bases between. Looked up from germline, CDR1 is MNHNY and CDR2 is SVGAGI (reference sequence). CDR3 size: 14 residues. The chain's CDR3 is CASSYQKFNYGYTF. The CDR3 coding sequence is TGTGCCAGCAGTTATCAGAAGTTTAACTATGGCTACACCTTC.

This chain connects TRBV30 to TRBJ1-1; D is possibly TRBD1 (5 bases). Germline loops: CDR1 GTSNPN, CDR2 SVGIG (reference sequence). Trimming pared 4 bases from V and 5 bases from J, leaving 14 bases between. CDR3 length: 13 residues. The CDR3 here is CAWKVAGRTEAFF. In DNA form, the CDR3 reads TGTGCCTGGAAGGTGGCAGGGAGGACTGAAGCTTTCTTT.

The chain joins TRBV5-8 to TRBJ1-2, with D perhaps TRBD1 (6 bases). This CDR3 is 13 amino acids long. From germline, CDR1 is SGHTS and CDR2 YDEGEE. The ends were cut back, 4 bases at V and 2 bases at J, with 9 bases in the middle. The CDR3 is CASSPTGNYGYTF. Written as DNA, the CDR3 is TGTGCCAGCAGCCCAACAGGGAACTATGGCTACACCTTC.

The V call is TRBV5-6, the J call TRBJ1-2; TRBD1 matches at 7 bases. Losses at the gene ends were 0 bases for V and 7 bases for J; bases not matched to a gene: 6. The CDR3 extends over 14 amino acids. The germline CDR1 and CDR2 sequences are SGHDT and YYEEEE. The CDR3 DNA is TGTGCCAGCAGCTTGGGGGACAGTGATTTTGGCTACACCTTC. Translated: CASSLGDSDFGYTF.

The rearrangement links TRBV25-1 to TRBJ1-4; D possibly corresponds to TRBD1 (5 bases). This CDR3 contains 12 residues. V was cut by 6 bases and J by 14 bases, with 16 bases left in between. The germline V gene encodes CDR1 MGHDK and CDR2 SYGVNS. CDR3 nucleotides: TGTGCCAGCAGCGCACAGGCTGTCGAGCTGTTTTTT. Its translation is CASSAQAVELFF.

A few counts support this clone. The rearrangement joins TRBV13 to TRBJ2-3, with D hard to call. The length of the CDR3 is 15 residues. With 0 bases removed from V and 6 bases from J, the gap between germline ends came to 13 bases. Germline V gene data show CDR1 as PRHDT and CDR2 as FYEKMQ (reference sequence). In DNA form, the CDR3 reads TGTGCCAGCAGCTTAGGCCGGAAAGCGACGGATACGCAGTATTTT. Protein: CASSLGRKATDTQYF.

This clone was recorded only once. The chain employs TRBV6-5 and TRBJ1-1, with TRBD1 matching over 8 bases. This CDR3 has 16 amino acids. Germline values: CDR1 MNHEY, CDR2 SVGAGI. The J segment lost 1 base and the V segment lost 4 bases, leaving 8 bases of the junction unmatched. CDR3 protein: CASSSRQGWGNTEAFF. CDR3 coding DNA: TGTGCCAGCAGTTCACGACAGGGGTGGGGGAACACTGAAGCTTTCTTT.

The V and J genes are TRBV7-9 and TRBJ2-3; TRBD2 aligns across 7 bases. This CDR3 is built from 15 residues. CDR1 and CDR2 (germline): SEHNR, FQNEAQ (reference sequence). Trimming at V came to 7 bases and at J to 2 bases, leaving 9 bases not matched to a gene. Here the CDR3 reads CASTPLGGNTDTQYF. The CDR3, as DNA: TGTGCCAGCACCCCCCTGGGGGGGAACACAGATACGCAGTATTTT.